This T cell receptor beta chain was recorded in a study of T-cell reconstitution after alpha-beta-depleted transplantation in children. The CDR3 spans 15 residues. The V and J ends lost 3 bases and 5 bases respectively, with 14 bases between them. Germline CDR1 and CDR2: MDHEN and SYDVKM. Unique molecular identifiers were used in preparing the TCRbeta library. MiXCR, run by TCRdb on the PCR reads, gives a single entry per CDR3 protein. The table includes about 400,000 distinct CDR3 sequences, about an eighth detected once. The material sequenced was PBMCs, taken from the stem cell graft. The chain combines TRBV28 with TRBJ2-1, with D maybe TRBD1 (5 bases). The TCR sequence derives from a human donor who donated a stem cell graft to a child with Fanconi anemia. CDR3 in amino acids: CASSFPSSGNNEQFF. The CDR3 bases are TGTGCCAGCAGTTTCCCAAGTTCAGGGAACAATGAGCAGTTCTTC.